Shown below are 22 T cell receptor beta chains from a single sample sequenced in a study of shared T cell receptors in the human thymus. Using immunoSEQ multiplex PCR, the repertoire was profiled, and TCRdb retains in-frame clones only, with some absent. The sample contains approximately 760,000 clones, 80% to 90% of which appear only once. The same data also went into a second study, on human thymus T cells.

The material sequenced was thymocytes. All receptors derive from a girl under two years old with a congenital heart defect.

The rearrangement joins TRBV6-1 to TRBJ2-6; the D gene is possibly TRBD2 (5 bases). V was shortened by 11 bases and J by 4 bases, with 15 bases between the two germline ends. This CDR3 has 14 amino acids. CDR1 is MNHNS and CDR2 is SASEGT in the germline V gene. The CDR3 DNA reads TGTGCCGGAGGAGCCGTTCCAGGGGCCAACGTCCTGACTTTC. It specifies CAGGAVPGANVLTF.

The chain joins TRBV5-6 to TRBJ1-5; TRBD1 might be the D (6 bases). The CDR3 runs to 15 residues. V was clipped by 1 base and J by 7 bases, with 15 bases between them. Looked up from germline, CDR1 is SGHDT and CDR2 is YYEEEE. CDR3 residues: CASSLIGTPAQPQHF. The CDR3 coding sequence is TGTGCCAGCAGCTTGATAGGGACACCAGCCCAGCCCCAGCATTTT. Combining the CDR3 with reference TRBV5-6 and TRBJ1-5 gives the whole variable domain DAGVTQSPTHLIKTRGQQVTLRCSPKSGHDTVSWYQQALGQGPQFIFQYYEEEERQRGNFPDRFSGHQFPNYSSELNVNALLLGDSALYLCASSLIGTPAQPQHFGDGTRLSIL.

The rearrangement links TRBV7-9 to TRBJ2-7; 7 nucleotides agree with TRBD1. The CDR3 length is 15 residues. The J segment lost 2 bases and the V segment lost 4 bases, leaving 8 bases of the junction unmatched. Looked up from germline, CDR1 is SEHNR and CDR2 is FQNEAQ (reference sequence). The CDR3 spells CASSSGQIKPYEQYF. The CDR3 DNA reads TGTGCCAGCAGCTCGGGACAGATTAAGCCCTACGAGCAGTACTTC.

J is TRBJ2-1 and V is TRBV27; a possible D gene is TRBD2 (5 bases). Germline V gene sequence: CDR1 MNHEY, CDR2 SMNVEV (reference sequence). The CDR3 is made up of 16 amino acids. With 0 bases removed from V and 6 bases from J, the gap between germline ends came to 15 bases. Here the CDR3 reads CASSLSREFGFNEQFF. CDR3 DNA: TGTGCCAGCAGTTTATCGAGGGAGTTTGGATTCAATGAGCAGTTCTTC.

There are a few counts of this clone. At one of its ends the junction is not consistent with the germline gene, which may arise from a read error. The J gene is TRBJ1-3, the V gene TRBV5-8, with D possibly TRBD1 on 5 matching bases. CDR3 length: 10 residues. The germline CDR1 and CDR2 sequences are SGHTS and YDEGEE. DNA for the CDR3: TGTGCCAGCAGCCTCCCGGGGGTTCATTTT. Residues: CASSLPGVHF.

This clone was seen a handful of times. One end of the junction does not line up with germline, which may come from a read error. This sequence joins TRBV19 and TRBJ1-4; D is unresolved. The CDR3 is made up of 14 amino acids. Germline V gives CDR1 LNHDA, CDR2 SQIVND (reference sequence). The CDR3 DNA follows: TGTGCCAGTAGTTTACCGGGTCCATATGAAACACTGTTTTTT. It codes for CASSLPGPYETLFF.

The chain employs TRBV6-1 and TRBJ1-1, with 12 bases that match TRBD1. The CDR3 length is 14 residues. V trimming: 7 bases; J trimming: 9 bases; junction bases outside the gene matches: 9. The germline V gene encodes CDR1 MNHNS and CDR2 SASEGT. CDR3 protein: CASIPRDRGLKAFF. In DNA, the CDR3 is TGTGCCAGCATCCCCCGGGACAGGGGGCTAAAAGCTTTCTTT.

This rearrangement joins TRBV7-9 to TRBJ2-7; 10 bases are a match to TRBD1. Looked up from germline, CDR1 is SEHNR and CDR2 is FQNEAQ (reference sequence). Germline trimming cut 5 bases from V and 4 bases from J; bases unmatched to any gene: 20. This CDR3 is 19 amino acids long. CDR3 nucleotides: TGTGCCAGCAGCCCCCTTCGGCCAGACCGGGACAGGGGACCTTACGAGCAGTACTTC. It specifies CASSPLRPDRDRGPYEQYF.

This clone appeared once. The chain is built from TRBV9 and TRBJ1-6; the D gene is possibly TRBD1 (5 bases). Germline V gene lookup returns CDR1 SGDLS and CDR2 YYNGEE. Deletions cut 3 bases from V and 5 bases from J, with 15 bases between. The CDR3 runs to 16 residues. Here the CDR3 reads CASSALTDRHNSPLHF. For the CDR3, the DNA is TGTGCCAGCAGCGCATTGACAGACAGACATAATTCACCCCTCCACTTT.

The CDR3 DNA is TGTGCCAGCAGTGCGCATCCCGGGACAGGGGATTGCGAGCAGTACTTC. It codes for CASSAHPGTGDCEQYF. This chain uses TRBV6-6 with TRBJ2-7; 10 nucleotides match TRBD1. In germline, CDR1 is MNHNY, CDR2 SVGAGI (reference sequence). This CDR3 has 16 residues. Trimming removed 5 bases from V and 6 bases from J; junction bases left unmatched: 13.

The rearrangement joins TRBV9 to TRBJ2-3, with 8 bases matching TRBD2. With V trimmed by 0 bases and J by 2 bases, 5 bases remained unmatched. The germline gives CDR1 SGDLS, CDR2 YYNGEE. The CDR3 is made up of 16 amino acids. CDR3 coding DNA: TGTGCCAGCAGCGTAGGGGGCGGGGGGTTCACAGATACGCAGTATTTT. Translated: CASSVGGGGFTDTQYF.

The chain links TRBV6-5 to TRBJ1-2, with 8 bases fitting TRBD1. The CDR3 length is 14 residues. CDR1 and CDR2 from the germline V gene are MNHEY and SVGAGI. The V and J ends lost 0 bases and 6 bases, in that order; junction bases with no gene match: 3. This chain's CDR3 is CASSYSDRVDGYTF. CDR3 DNA: TGTGCCAGCAGTTACTCGGACAGGGTCGATGGCTACACCTTC.

The rearrangement links TRBV12-5 to TRBJ2-3; weak D call: TRBD1 (6 bases). There are 16 residues in the CDR3. Germline CDR1 and CDR2: LGHNT and FRNRAP. V gave up 0 bases and J gave up 2 bases, with 12 bases separating them. CDR3 DNA sequence: TGTGCTAGTGGTTTGGTACGGGACACACACACAGATACGCAGTATTTT. It yields the protein CASGLVRDTHTDTQYF.

The genes are TRBV10-3 and TRBJ2-1; D not resolved. The germline CDR1 and CDR2 sequences are ENHRY and SYGVKD. The V and J ends lost 8 bases and 0 bases respectively, with 17 bases between them. The CDR3 covers 16 residues. The CDR3 reads CAIAFRRLSSYNEQFF. DNA for the CDR3: TGTGCCATCGCTTTTCGGCGGTTGAGCTCCTACAATGAGCAGTTCTTC.

The CDR3 here is CARESGTGCGNTIYF. The CDR3 DNA is TGCGCCAGAGAATCCGGGACAGGGTGCGGAAACACCATATATTTT. The J gene is TRBJ1-3, the V gene TRBV5-1, with 9 bases that match TRBD1. Germline V CDR1 and CDR2: SGHRS, YFSETQ. The CDR3 length is 15 residues. With V trimmed by 8 bases and J by 4 bases, 10 bases remained unmatched. Filled out from reference TRBV5-1 and TRBJ1-3, the complete variable domain reads KAGVTQTPRYLIKTRGQQVTLSCSPISGHRSVSWYQQTPGQGLQFLFEYFSETQRNKGNFPGRFSGRQFSNSRSEMNVSTLELGDSALYLCARESGTGCGNTIYFGEGSWLTVV.

The gene calls are TRBV5-1 and TRBJ2-4; D remains unclear. This CDR3 comprises 14 residues. Trimming shortened V by 0 bases and J by 1 base, and 5 bases separated the two germline ends. CDR1 SGHRS and CDR2 YFSETQ come from the germline V gene. Here the CDR3 reads CASSLGRAKNIQYF. CDR3 DNA sequence: TGCGCCAGCAGCTTGGGTCGGGCCAAAAACATTCAGTACTTC.

This chain uses TRBV7-2 with TRBJ2-7; D call uncertain. CDR1 is SGHTA and CDR2 is FQGNSA in the germline V gene. Trimming pared 0 bases from V and 3 bases from J, leaving 12 bases between. This CDR3 has 15 residues. CDR3 DNA sequence: TGTGCCAGCAGCTTAGCGGGCCCGAAGGTCTACGAGCAGTACTTC. Protein sequence: CASSLAGPKVYEQYF.

The V call is TRBV28, the J call TRBJ2-5; the D gene is possibly TRBD1 (5 bases). Per the germline V gene, CDR1 is MDHEN and CDR2 is SYDVKM. The ends were cut back, 2 bases at V and 5 bases at J, with 15 bases in the middle. The CDR3 is made up of 15 amino acids. DNA of the CDR3: TGTGCCAGCAGTTTAATACAGGAATCTCGGGAGACCCAGTACTTC. Its protein product is CASSLIQESRETQYF.

The gene calls are TRBV6-4 and TRBJ1-1; 8 nucleotides align to TRBD1. The V and J ends lost 4 bases and 7 bases, in that order; junction bases with no gene match: 8. This CDR3 is built from 14 residues. CDR1 is MRHNA, CDR2 SNTAGT, per germline. The CDR3 loop is CASSVEDRAGEAFF. As DNA, the CDR3 is TGTGCCAGCAGTGTGGAGGACAGGGCTGGTGAAGCTTTCTTT.

The V call is TRBV7-2, the J call TRBJ1-6, with D maybe TRBD1 (6 bases). This CDR3 spans 14 amino acids. Trimming removed 5 bases from V and 6 bases from J, with 11 bases in between. Germline loops: CDR1 SGHTA, CDR2 FQGNSA. The CDR3, as DNA: TGTGCCAGCAGCCTGACAGGCCTTAATTCACCCCTCCACTTT. This translates into CASSLTGLNSPLHF.

This chain's CDR3 is CASSLYRGEDNSPLHF. In nucleotides, the CDR3 is TGTGCCAGCAGCTTATACAGGGGGGAGGATAATTCACCCCTCCACTTT. This rearrangement joins TRBV5-6 to TRBJ1-6, with TRBD1 matching 8 bases. CDR3 length: 16 amino acids. After removal of 2 bases from V and 5 bases from J, the junction contained 6 bases not matched to a gene. CDR1 SGHDT and CDR2 YYEEEE come from the germline V gene.

The chain links TRBV5-4 to TRBJ1-6, with 8 bases lining up with TRBD1. After removal of 4 bases from V and 7 bases from J, the junction contained 16 bases not matched to a gene. CDR1 and CDR2 (germline): SGHNT, YYREEE (reference sequence). The CDR3 consists of 18 residues. The CDR3 DNA reads as TGTGCCAGCAGCCTTGGGACAGGAGAGGAGGTCCGAAATTCACCCCTCCACTTT. It encodes CASSLGTGEEVRNSPLHF.